The sequence of this T cell receptor (beta chain) was determined in a study of blood T cell repertoires in COVID-19. For the study at large: COVID-19 samples, acute and convalescent, were from the United States, Italy and Spain.

Sequencing was performed with immunoSEQ multiplex PCR; in TCRdb, only in-frame clones are kept and a portion is missing. This sample carries 250,000 to 300,000 clones, about 89% of them seen once, and the ten largest clones take 1.7%. The CDR3 has 14 amino acids. From germline, CDR1 is SNHLY and CDR2 FYNNEI. After removal of 7 bases from V and 4 bases from J, the junction contained 8 bases not matched to a gene. The specimen was PBMCs or T cells enriched from blood (not recorded which). This receptor was obtained from a middle-aged woman who had recovered from COVID-19. J is TRBJ1-1 and V is TRBV2, with 8 bases identical to TRBD1. CDR3 region: CASTGQGPLTEAFF. The CDR3 DNA sequence: TGTGCCAGCACTGGACAGGGCCCCCTCACTGAAGCTTTCTTT.